Listed below are T cell receptor beta chains from one sample, sequenced in a study of blood T cells in healthy people across ages. TCRdb reprocessed the 5' RACE reads with MiXCR, giving one entry per CDR3 protein. Found here are 450,000 to 700,000 distinct CDR3 sequences, roughly 29% of them singletons; the top ten hold around a sixth. Source material: blood. The receptors here all came from a woman in her sixties or seventies in good health. Each CDR3 is given with its conserved first and last residue. The order of the fields is V gene, CDR3 length, J gene, clone size, D gene, CDR3 protein, CDR3 DNA. The D gene is left open where the match is weak. The size entry is marked missing in some rows and otherwise reads once, few, many or a size class.

>TRBV12-3/TRBV12-4|14|TRBJ2-5|NA|TRBD2
CASTPMGGVETQYF
TGTGCCAGCACCCCTATGGGGGGGGTGGAGACCCAGTACTTC
>TRBV29-1|13|TRBJ2-4|NA|NA
CSVGDIMVNIQYF
TGCAGCGTTGGGGACATAATGGTCAACATTCAGTACTTC
>TRBV7-6|17|TRBJ2-4|many|TRBD1
CASSPTGGRGAKNIQYF
TGTGCCAGCAGCCCGACAGGGGGCCGCGGGGCCAAAAACATTCAGTACTTC
>TRBV6-5|14|TRBJ2-7|NA|NA
CASSYSSGPYEQYF
TGTGCCAGCAGTTACTCGTCCGGCCCCTACGAGCAGTACTTC
>TRBV10-3|12|TRBJ2-5|many|NA
CAISEGGETQYF
TGTGCCATCAGTGAGGGGGGAGAGACCCAGTACTTC
>TRBV6-2/TRBV6-3|15|TRBJ2-1|NA|TRBD2
CASSPTSGGAWEQFF
TGTGCCAGCAGTCCCACTAGCGGGGGGGCGTGGGAGCAGTTCTTC
>TRBV19|13|TRBJ2-5|NA|NA
CASSIKGPETQYF
TGTGCCAGTAGTATCAAGGGGCCGGAGACCCAGTACTTC
>TRBV14|16|TRBJ2-7|NA|NA
CASSLLNSVGALEQYF
TGTGCCAGCAGTCTCCTCAACTCCGTAGGGGCTCTAGAGCAGTACTTC
>TRBV28|16|TRBJ2-7|NA|NA
CASSFDELWALDEQYF
TGTGCCAGCAGTTTCGATGAACTGTGGGCTTTGGACGAGCAGTACTTC
>TRBV20-1|13|TRBJ2-5|NA|NA
CSSRGRYQETQYF
TGCAGCAGTCGGGGCCGGTACCAAGAGACCCAGTACTTC
>TRBV2|14|TRBJ2-7|NA|TRBD1
CASREGQGPYEQYF
TGTGCCAGCAGAGAGGGACAGGGTCCCTACGAGCAGTACTTC
>TRBV15|14|TRBJ1-5|few|NA
CATSRDLVNQPQHF
TGTGCCACCAGCAGAGATCTGGTCAATCAGCCCCAGCATTTT
>TRBV5-1|13|TRBJ1-2|many|NA
CASSPDTNYGYTF
TGTGCCAGCAGCCCCGACACTAACTATGGCTACACCTTC
>TRBV29-1|11|TRBJ2-3|few|TRBD2
CSSGETDTQYF
TGCAGTAGCGGGGAGACAGATACGCAGTATTTT
>TRBV4-3|15|TRBJ1-2|NA|NA
CASSQEEAQAYGYTF
TGCGCCAGCAGCCAAGAAGAGGCACAGGCCTATGGCTACACCTTC
>TRBV4-1|16|TRBJ2-3|NA|TRBD2
CASSRRLAGDTDTQYF
TGCGCCAGCAGCCGCCGACTGGCGGGAGACACAGATACGCAGTATTTT
>TRBV15|14|TRBJ2-7|NA|NA
CATSTQGTNYEQYF
TGTGCCACCAGCACTCAGGGAACTAACTACGAGCAGTACTTC
>TRBV11-3|11|TRBJ1-3|NA|NA
CASSNRNTIYF
TGTGCCAGTAGCAACCGAAACACCATATATTTT
>TRBV20-1|12|TRBJ1-1|NA|NA
CSASRQNNEAFF
TGCAGTGCCTCCAGACAGAACAATGAAGCTTTCTTT
>TRBV20-1|13|TRBJ1-6|NA|TRBD1
CSASRDSNSPLHF
TGCAGTGCTAGTCGGGACAGTAATTCACCCCTCCACTTT